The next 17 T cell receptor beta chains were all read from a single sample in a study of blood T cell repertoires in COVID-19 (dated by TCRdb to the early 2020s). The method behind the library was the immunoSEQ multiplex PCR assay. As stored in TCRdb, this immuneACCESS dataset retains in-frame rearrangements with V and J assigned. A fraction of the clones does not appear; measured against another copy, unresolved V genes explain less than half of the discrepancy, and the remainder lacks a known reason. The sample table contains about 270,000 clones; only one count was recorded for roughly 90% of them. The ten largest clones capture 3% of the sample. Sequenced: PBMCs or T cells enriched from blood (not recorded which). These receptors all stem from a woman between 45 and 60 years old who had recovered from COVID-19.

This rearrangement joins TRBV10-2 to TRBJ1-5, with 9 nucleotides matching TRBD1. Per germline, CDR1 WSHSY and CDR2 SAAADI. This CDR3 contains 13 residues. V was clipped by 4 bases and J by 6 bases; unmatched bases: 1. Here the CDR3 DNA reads TGCGCCAGCAGTGGGGACAGGGTTCAGCCCCAGCATTTT. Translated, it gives CASSGDRVQPQHF.

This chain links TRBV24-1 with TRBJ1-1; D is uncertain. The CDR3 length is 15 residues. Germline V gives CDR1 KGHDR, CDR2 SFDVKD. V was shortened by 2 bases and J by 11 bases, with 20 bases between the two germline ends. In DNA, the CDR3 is TGTGCCACCAGTGATTCGAATCCGGGCCTGGGGAGCGCTTTCTTT. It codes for CATSDSNPGLGSAFF.

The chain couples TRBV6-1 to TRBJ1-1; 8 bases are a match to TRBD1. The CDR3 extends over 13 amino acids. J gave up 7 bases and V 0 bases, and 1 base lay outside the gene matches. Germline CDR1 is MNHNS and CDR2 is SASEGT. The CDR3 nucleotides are TGTGCCAGCAGTGAAGCACAGGGGGTTGAAGCTTTCTTT. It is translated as CASSEAQGVEAFF.

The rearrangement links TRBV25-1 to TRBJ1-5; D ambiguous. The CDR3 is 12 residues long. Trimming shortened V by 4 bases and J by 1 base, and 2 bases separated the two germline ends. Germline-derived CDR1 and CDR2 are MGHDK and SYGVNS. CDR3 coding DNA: TGTGCCAGCAGTGTAAGCAATCAGCCCCAGCATTTT. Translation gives CASSVSNQPQHF.

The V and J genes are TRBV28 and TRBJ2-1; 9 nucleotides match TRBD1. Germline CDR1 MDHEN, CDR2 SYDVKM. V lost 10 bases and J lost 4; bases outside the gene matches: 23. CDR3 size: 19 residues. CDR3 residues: CAIRLHKKTGTGRYNEQFF. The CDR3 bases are TGTGCCATACGACTTCATAAAAAAACCGGGACAGGGAGGTACAATGAGCAGTTCTTC. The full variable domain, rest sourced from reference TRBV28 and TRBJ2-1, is DVKVTQSSRYLVKRTGEKVFLECVQDMDHENMFWYRQDPGLGLRLIYFSYDVKMKEKGDIPEGYSVSREKKERFSLILESASTNQTSMYLCAIRLHKKTGTGRYNEQFFGPGTRLTVL.

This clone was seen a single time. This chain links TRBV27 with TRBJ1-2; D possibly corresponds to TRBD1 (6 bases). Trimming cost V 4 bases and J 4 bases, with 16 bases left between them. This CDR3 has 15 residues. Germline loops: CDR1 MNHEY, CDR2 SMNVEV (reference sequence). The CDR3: CASSSRGIEGYGYTF. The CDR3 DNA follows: TGTGCCAGCAGTTCCAGGGGAATCGAGGGCTATGGCTACACCTTC.

The DNA of the CDR3 is TGTGCCACCAAACAGGGATTGAATGAAAAACTGTTTTTT. This translates into CATKQGLNEKLFF. This chain connects TRBV6-5 to TRBJ1-4, with D possibly matching TRBD1 (6 bases). Between the trimmed V and J ends, which lost 10 bases and 5 bases, there was a span of 14 bases. Germline CDR1 reads MNHEY; CDR2 reads SVGAGI. This CDR3 region has 13 residues.

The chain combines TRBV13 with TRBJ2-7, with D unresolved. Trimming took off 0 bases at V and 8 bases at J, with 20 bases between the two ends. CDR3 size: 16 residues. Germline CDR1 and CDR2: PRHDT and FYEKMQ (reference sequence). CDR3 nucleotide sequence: TGTGCCAGCAGCTTAGGATTCCCAGGCGTGTCCCACAAGCAGTACTTC. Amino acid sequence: CASSLGFPGVSHKQYF.

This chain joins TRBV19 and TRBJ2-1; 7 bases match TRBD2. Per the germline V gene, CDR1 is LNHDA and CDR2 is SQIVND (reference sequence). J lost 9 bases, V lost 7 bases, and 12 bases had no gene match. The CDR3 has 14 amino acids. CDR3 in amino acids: CASIRGREEGEQFF. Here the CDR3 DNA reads TGTGCCAGTATCCGGGGGAGGGAGGAGGGTGAGCAGTTCTTC.

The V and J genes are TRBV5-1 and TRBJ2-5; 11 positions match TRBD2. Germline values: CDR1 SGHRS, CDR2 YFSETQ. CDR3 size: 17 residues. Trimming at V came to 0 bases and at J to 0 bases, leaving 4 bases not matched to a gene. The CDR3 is CASSLGLAGGYQETQYF. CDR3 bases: TGCGCCAGCAGCTTGGGATTAGCGGGAGGGTACCAAGAGACCCAGTACTTC.

The CDR3 loop reads CASSPGSGSNEKLFF. CDR3 bases: TGTGCCAGCAGCCCGGGGTCAGGTTCTAATGAAAAACTGTTTTTT. The chain links TRBV7-9 to TRBJ1-4, with D unresolved. The V gene lost 5 bases and the J gene lost 3 bases, with 13 bases spanning the gap. This CDR3 has 15 residues. CDR1 is SEHNR, CDR2 FQNEAQ, per germline (reference sequence).

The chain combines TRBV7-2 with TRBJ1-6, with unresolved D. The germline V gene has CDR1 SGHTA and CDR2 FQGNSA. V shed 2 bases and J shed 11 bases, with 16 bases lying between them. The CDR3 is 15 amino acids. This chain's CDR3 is CASSLTPQALAPLHF. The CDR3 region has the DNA TGTGCCAGCAGCTTAACCCCCCAGGCTTTAGCACCCCTCCACTTT.

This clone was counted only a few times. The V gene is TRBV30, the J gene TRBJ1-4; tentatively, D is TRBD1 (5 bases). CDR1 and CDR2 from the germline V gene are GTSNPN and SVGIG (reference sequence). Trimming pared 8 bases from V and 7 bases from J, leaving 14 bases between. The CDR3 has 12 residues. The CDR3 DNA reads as TGTGCCGGGGGACGGTCGGGTGAAAAACTGTTTTTT. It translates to CAGGRSGEKLFF.

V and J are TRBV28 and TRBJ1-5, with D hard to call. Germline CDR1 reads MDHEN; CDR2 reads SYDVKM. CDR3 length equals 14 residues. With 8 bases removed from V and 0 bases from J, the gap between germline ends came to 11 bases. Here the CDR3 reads CASFAGYSNQPQHF. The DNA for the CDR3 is TGTGCCAGCTTTGCAGGCTATAGCAATCAGCCCCAGCATTTT.

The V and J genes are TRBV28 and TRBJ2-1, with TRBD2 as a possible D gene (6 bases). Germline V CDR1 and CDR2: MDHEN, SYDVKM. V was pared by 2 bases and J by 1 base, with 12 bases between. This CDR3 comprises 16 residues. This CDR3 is CASSLGGTSSYNEQFF. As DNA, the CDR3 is TGTGCCAGCAGTTTAGGGGGGACGAGTTCCTACAATGAGCAGTTCTTC. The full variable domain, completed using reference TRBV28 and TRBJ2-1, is DVKVTQSSRYLVKRTGEKVFLECVQDMDHENMFWYRQDPGLGLRLIYFSYDVKMKEKGDIPEGYSVSREKKERFSLILESASTNQTSMYLCASSLGGTSSYNEQFFGPGTRLTVL.

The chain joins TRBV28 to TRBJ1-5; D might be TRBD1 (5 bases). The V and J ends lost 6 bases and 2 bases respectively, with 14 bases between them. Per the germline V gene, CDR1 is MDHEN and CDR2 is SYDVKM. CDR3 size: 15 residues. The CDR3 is CASRGQAAGNQPQHF. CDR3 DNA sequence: TGTGCCAGCAGGGGGCAGGCGGCTGGCAATCAGCCCCAGCATTTT.

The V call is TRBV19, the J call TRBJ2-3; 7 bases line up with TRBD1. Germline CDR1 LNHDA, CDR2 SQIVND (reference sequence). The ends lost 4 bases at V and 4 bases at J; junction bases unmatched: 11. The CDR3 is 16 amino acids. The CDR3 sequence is CASSTNRGVVADTQYF. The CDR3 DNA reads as TGTGCCAGTAGTACCAACAGGGGAGTCGTGGCAGATACGCAGTATTTT.